This T cell receptor beta chain was sequenced in a study of blood T cell repertoires in COVID-19. Study as a whole: Acute and convalescent COVID-19 specimens originated in the United States, Italy and Spain. T cells, B-cell-depleted T cells, or PBMCs provided the cDNA or gDNA that served as material.

As originally analysed: Scientists estimated how many nucleated cells there were by amplifying reference gene primers. Method: immunoSEQ multiplex PCR; TCRdb's copy keeps in-frame clones and lacks some. V, J and clone size were drawn from that table, and D and trimming were deduced from the DNA. The repertoire consists of some 93,000 clones, with almost 85% occurring once and the leading ten covering over 9.5%. Germline loops: CDR1 SNHLY, CDR2 FYNNEI. The CDR3 spans 14 residues. With 5 bases removed from V and 4 bases from J, the gap between germline ends came to 12 bases. The specimen was peripheral blood. The chain links TRBV2 to TRBJ1-5, with D maybe TRBD1 (6 bases). The clonotype comes from a man between 65 and 85 years old with acute or convalescent COVID-19. For the CDR3, the DNA is TGTGCCAGCAGTCTATGGGACACAAATCAGCCCCAGCATTTT. Translation: CASSLWDTNQPQHF.